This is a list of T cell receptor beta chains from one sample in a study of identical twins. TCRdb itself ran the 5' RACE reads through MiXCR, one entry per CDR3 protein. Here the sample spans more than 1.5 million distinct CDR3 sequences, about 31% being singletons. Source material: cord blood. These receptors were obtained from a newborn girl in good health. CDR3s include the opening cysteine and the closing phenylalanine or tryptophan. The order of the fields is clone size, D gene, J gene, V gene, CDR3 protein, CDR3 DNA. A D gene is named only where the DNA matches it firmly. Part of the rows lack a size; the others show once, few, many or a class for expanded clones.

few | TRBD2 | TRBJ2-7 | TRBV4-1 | CASSHSGSSYEQYF | TGCGCCAGCAGCCATAGCGGGAGCTCCTACGAGCAGTACTTC
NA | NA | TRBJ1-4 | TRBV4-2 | CASSQDDGRASEKLFF | TGTGCCAGCAGCCAAGATGACGGTAGAGCTAGTGAAAAACTGTTTTTT
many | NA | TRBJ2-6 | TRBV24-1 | CATSDRGPRSGANVLTF | TGTGCCACCAGTGATCGAGGACCGCGCTCTGGGGCCAACGTCCTGACTTTC
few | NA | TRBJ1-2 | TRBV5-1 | CASSLSRQGSYGYTF | TGCGCCAGCAGCTTGTCCCGGCAGGGATCCTATGGCTACACCTTC
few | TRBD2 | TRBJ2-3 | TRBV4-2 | CASSQDLLAGVFTDTQYF | TGTGCCAGCAGCCAAGATCTGCTAGCGGGAGTCTTTACAGATACGCAGTATTTT
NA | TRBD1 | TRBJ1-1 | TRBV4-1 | CASSRTGTGGFNTEAFF | TGCGCCAGCAGCCGCACCGGGACAGGGGGCTTTAACACTGAAGCTTTCTTT
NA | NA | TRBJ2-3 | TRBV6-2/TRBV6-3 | CASSYIGTLAPLPQYF | TGTGCCAGCAGTTATATTGGAACACTAGCCCCTCTACCGCAGTATTTT
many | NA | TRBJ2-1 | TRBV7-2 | CASSLDGPEQFF | TGTGCCAGCAGCTTAGACGGTCCTGAGCAGTTCTTC
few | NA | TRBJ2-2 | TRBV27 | CASRPSTGPGELFF | TGTGCCAGCAGGCCGTCGACAGGCCCCGGGGAGCTGTTTTTT
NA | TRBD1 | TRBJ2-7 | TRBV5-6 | CASEDRGYEQYF | TGTGCCAGCGAGGACAGGGGCTACGAGCAGTACTTC
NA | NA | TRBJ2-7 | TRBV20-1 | CGARDLGTYEQYF | TGCGGTGCTAGAGATCTCGGCACCTACGAGCAGTACTTC
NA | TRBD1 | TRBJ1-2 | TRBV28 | CASSTGVTYGYTF | TGTGCCAGCAGCACAGGGGTTACCTATGGCTACACCTTC
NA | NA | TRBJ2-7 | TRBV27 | CASSFESGYSYEQYF | TGTGCCAGCAGTTTTGAAAGTGGGTACTCCTACGAGCAGTACTTC
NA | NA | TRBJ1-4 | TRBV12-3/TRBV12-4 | CASSFWGPTNEKLFF | TGTGCCAGCAGTTTTTGGGGGCCGACTAATGAAAAACTGTTTTTT
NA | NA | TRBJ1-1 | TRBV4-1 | CASSQGGVWNTEAFF | TGCGCCAGCAGCCAAGGAGGGGTGTGGAACACTGAAGCTTTCTTT
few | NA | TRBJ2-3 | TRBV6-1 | CASSEIRKDTQYF | TGTGCCAGCAGTGAAATCCGTAAAGATACGCAGTATTTT
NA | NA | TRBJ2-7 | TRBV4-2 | CASSQDRLINEQYF | TGTGCCAGCAGCCAAGATAGACTAATCAATGAGCAGTACTTC
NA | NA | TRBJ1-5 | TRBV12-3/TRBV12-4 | CAGSPTLGSQPQHF | TGTGCCGGCAGTCCTACCCTAGGCAGTCAGCCCCAGCATTTT
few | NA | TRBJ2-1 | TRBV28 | CASSFEREPLSYNEQFF | TGTGCCAGCAGTTTTGAACGGGAGCCCCTCTCCTACAATGAGCAGTTCTTC
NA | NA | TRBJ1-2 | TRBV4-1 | CASSLALAGGVIGYTF | TGCGCCAGCAGCCTAGCTCTTGCGGGGGGCGTGATTGGCTACACCTTC